This T cell receptor (beta chain) was documented in a study of Ad26.COV2.S vaccination and SARS-CoV-2 variants. Study background: By the intramuscular route, Ad26.COV2.S was given once, or twice 56 days apart.

The treatment was: about 20 received Ad26.COV2.S at low or high dose, single or two shots; about 5 received placebo; per-sample allocation not given. On day 63 after the first injection, vaccine and placebo recipients gave samples. TCRdb keeps only in-frame clones here, not all; method: immunoSEQ multiplex PCR. This table has around 450,000 clones, 75% to 95% appearing once. A single count supports this clone. The material sequenced was peripheral blood, taken in a trial of Ad26.COV2.S vaccine versus placebo. This sequence originates from a person between 18 and 65 years old who received the Ad26.COV2.S COVID-19 vaccine or a placebo.

The CDR3 nucleotides read TGTGCCAGCAGCTGGACTAGCGGGAGACAAGGCGAGCAGTACTTC. Translated, it gives CASSWTSGRQGEQYF. The chain is built from TRBV6-2 or TRBV6-3 and TRBJ2-7; 13 nucleotides match TRBD2. J lost 6 bases, V lost 6 bases, and 8 bases had no gene match. The CDR3 extends over 15 amino acids. Germline V CDR1 and CDR2: MNHEY, SVGEGT.